One TCR beta chain is described in this entry. Antigen specificity is unknown. The read terminates 3 residues before the CDR3 end, so the remaining end is supplied by the germline J gene. Profiled with immunoSEQ multiplex PCR; TCRdb holds only in-frame clones, not every one. This sample's clone table lists 31,000 or so clones. The CDR3 spans 14 residues. Germline V lookup: CDR1 DFQATT, CDR2 SNEGSKA (reference sequence). Trimming took 3 bases from V and 6 from J; bases not matched to a gene: 8. This sample is part of a study of T cells in women clearing cervical HPV infection. Turning to the study itself: Women with histologically confirmed HPV16-related CIN3 or worse, 2 with invasive cancer, served as cases.

Study-wide points: Cases and controls were distinguished at AUC roughly 0.86 by richness and V genes.

This chain joins TRBV20-1 and TRBJ2-7; 10 bases agree with TRBD1. The sample consisted of blood buffy coat. The receptor's source is a woman between 18 and 75 years old with a cervical HPV16 infection that either progressed to CIN3+ or cleared (not recorded which). The CDR3 is CSARSGTGDREQYF. The sequenced CDR3 bases are TGCAGTGCTAGGTCTGGGACAGGGGATCGCGAG.